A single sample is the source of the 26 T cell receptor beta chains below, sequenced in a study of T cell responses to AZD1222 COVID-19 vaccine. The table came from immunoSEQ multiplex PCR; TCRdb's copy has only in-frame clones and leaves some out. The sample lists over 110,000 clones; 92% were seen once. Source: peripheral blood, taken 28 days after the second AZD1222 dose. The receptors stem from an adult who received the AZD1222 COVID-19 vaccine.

The chain's CDR3 is CASSHGRSIPEAFF. The CDR3 DNA follows: TGCGCCAGCAGCCACGGCAGGAGTATCCCTGAAGCTTTCTTT. The chain is built from TRBV4-1 and TRBJ1-1; D call uncertain. The CDR3 extends over 14 amino acids. The germline CDR1 and CDR2 sequences are MGHRA and YSYEKL. Trimming removed 3 bases at V and 6 bases at J, with 14 bases between.

CDR3 in amino acids: CASSYGLGDMQYF. CDR3 nucleotides: TGTGCCAGCAGTTACGGTCTTGGGGACATGCAGTACTTC. The V and J genes are TRBV6-5 and TRBJ2-7, with D possibly being TRBD1 (6 bases). CDR1 is MNHEY, CDR2 SVGAGI, per germline. The CDR3 contains 13 residues. The V end was cut by 2 bases, the J end by 9 bases, with 14 bases between.

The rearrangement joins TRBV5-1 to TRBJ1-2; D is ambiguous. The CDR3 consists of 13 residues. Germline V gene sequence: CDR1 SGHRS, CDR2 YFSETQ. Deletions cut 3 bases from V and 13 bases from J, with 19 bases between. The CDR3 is CASSSDRDSPFTF. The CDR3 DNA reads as TGCGCCAGCAGCTCAGACCGGGATTCTCCCTTCACCTTC.

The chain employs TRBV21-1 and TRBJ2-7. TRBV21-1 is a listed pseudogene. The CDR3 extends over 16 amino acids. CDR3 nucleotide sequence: TGTGCCAGCAATATTTCTCAGGGAGCGAGCTCCTACGAGCAGTACTTC. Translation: CASNISQGASSYEQYF.

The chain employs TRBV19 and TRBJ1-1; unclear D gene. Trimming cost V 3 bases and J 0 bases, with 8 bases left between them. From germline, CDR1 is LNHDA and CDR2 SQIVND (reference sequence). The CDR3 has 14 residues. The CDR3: CASSISQMNTEAFF. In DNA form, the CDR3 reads TGTGCCAGTAGTATTTCGCAGATGAACACTGAAGCTTTCTTT.

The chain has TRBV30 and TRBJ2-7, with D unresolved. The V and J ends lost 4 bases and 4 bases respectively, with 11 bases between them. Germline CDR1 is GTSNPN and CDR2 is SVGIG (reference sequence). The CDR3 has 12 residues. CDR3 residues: CAWTLLGYEQYF. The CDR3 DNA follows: TGTGCCTGGACTCTCCTAGGGTACGAGCAGTACTTC.

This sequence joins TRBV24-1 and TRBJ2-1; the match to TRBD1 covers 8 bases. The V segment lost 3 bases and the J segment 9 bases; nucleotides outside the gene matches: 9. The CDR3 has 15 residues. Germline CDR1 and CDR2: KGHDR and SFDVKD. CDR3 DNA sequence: TGTGCCACCAGTGATCCCGGACAGGGTGCGGGTGAGCAGTTCTTC. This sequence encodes CATSDPGQGAGEQFF.

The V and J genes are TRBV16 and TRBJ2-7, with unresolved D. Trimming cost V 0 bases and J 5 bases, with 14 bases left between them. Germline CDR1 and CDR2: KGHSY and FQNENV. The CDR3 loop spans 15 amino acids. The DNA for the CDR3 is TGTGCCAGCAGCCAATCCGGTAGTGGGTGGGACGAGCAGTACGTC. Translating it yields CASSQSGSGWDEQYV.

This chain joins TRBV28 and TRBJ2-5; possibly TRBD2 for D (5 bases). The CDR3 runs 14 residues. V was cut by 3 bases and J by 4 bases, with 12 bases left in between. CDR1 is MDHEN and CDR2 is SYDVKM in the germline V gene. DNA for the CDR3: TGTGCCAGCAGTTTTTATGAGGGCCGAGAGACCCAGTACTTC. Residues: CASSFYEGRETQYF.

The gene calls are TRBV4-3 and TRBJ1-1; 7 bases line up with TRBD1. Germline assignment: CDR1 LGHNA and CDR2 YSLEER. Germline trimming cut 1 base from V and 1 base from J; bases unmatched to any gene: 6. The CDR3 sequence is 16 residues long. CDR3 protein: CASSQGGGTENTEAFF. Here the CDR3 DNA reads TGCGCCAGCAGCCAAGGGGGGGGGACAGAGAACACTGAAGCTTTCTTT.

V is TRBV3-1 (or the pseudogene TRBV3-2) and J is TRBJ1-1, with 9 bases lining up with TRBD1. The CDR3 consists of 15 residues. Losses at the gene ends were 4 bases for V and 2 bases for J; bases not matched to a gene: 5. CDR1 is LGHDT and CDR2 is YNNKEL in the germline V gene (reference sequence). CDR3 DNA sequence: TGTGCCAGCAGCCGAGGGACAGGGACTAACACTGAAGCTTTCTTT. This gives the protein CASSRGTGTNTEAFF.

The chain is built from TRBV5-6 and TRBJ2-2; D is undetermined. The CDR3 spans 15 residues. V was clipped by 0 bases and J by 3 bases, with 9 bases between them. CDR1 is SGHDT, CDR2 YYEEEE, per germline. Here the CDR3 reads CASSLGPFHTGELFF. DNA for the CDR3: TGTGCCAGCAGCTTGGGGCCATTCCACACCGGGGAGCTGTTTTTT. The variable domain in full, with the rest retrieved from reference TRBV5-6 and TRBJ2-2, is DAGVTQSPTHLIKTRGQQVTLRCSPKSGHDTVSWYQQALGQGPQFIFQYYEEEERQRGNFPDRFSGHQFPNYSSELNVNALLLGDSALYLCASSLGPFHTGELFFGEGSRLTVL.

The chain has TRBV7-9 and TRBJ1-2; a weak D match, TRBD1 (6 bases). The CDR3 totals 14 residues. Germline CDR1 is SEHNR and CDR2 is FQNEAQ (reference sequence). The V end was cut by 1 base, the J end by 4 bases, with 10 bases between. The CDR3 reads CASSLGGGAYGYTF. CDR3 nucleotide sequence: TGTGCCAGCAGCTTAGGCGGGGGGGCCTATGGCTACACCTTC. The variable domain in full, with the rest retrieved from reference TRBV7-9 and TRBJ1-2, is DTGVSQNPRHKITKRGQNVTFRCDPISEHNRLYWYRQTLGQGPEFLTYFQNEAQLEKSRLLSDRFSAERPKGSFSTLEIQRTEQGDSAMYLCASSLGGGAYGYTFGSGTRLTVV.

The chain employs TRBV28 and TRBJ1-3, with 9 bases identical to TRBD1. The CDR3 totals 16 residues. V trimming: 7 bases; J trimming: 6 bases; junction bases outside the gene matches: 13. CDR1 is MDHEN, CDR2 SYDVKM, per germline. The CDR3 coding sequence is TGTGCCAGCACCCCTTGGGGACAGGGAAATATAAACACCATATATTTT. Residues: CASTPWGQGNINTIYF.

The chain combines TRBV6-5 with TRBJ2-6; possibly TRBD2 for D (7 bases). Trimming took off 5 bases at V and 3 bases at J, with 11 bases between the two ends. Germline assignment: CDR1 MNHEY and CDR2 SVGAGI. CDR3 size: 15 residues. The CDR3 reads CASSTGGGGANVLTF. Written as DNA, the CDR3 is TGTGCCAGCAGTACGGGGGGCGGTGGGGCCAACGTCCTGACTTTC.

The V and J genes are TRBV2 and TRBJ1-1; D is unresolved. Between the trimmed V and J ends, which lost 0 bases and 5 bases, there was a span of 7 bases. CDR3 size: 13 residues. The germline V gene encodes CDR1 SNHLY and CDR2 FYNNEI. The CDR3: CASSEAPGTEAFF. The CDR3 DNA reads TGTGCCAGCAGTGAAGCCCCCGGGACTGAAGCTTTCTTT. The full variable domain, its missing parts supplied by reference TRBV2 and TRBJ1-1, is EPEVTQTPSHQVTQMGQEVILRCVPISNHLYFYWYRQILGQKVEFLVSFYNNEISEKSEIFDDQFSVERPDGSNFTLKIRSTKLEDSAMYFCASSEAPGTEAFFGQGTRLTVV.

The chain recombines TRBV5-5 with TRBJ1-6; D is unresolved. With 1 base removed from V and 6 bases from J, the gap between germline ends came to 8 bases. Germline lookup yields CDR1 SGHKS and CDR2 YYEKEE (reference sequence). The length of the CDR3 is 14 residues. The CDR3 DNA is TGTGCCAGCAGCTTGTATCAGATTAATTCACCCCTCCACTTT. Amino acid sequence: CASSLYQINSPLHF.

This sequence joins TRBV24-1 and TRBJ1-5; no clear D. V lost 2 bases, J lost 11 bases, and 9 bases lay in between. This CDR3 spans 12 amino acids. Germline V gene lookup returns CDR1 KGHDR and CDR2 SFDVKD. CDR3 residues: CATSDSRGAQHF. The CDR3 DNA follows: TGTGCCACCAGTGATTCCCGTGGGGCCCAGCATTTT.

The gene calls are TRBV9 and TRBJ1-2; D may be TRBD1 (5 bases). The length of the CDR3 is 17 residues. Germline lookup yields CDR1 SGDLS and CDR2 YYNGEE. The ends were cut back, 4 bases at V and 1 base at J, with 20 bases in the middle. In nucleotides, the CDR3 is TGTGCCAGCAGCCCGTCCTGGGGGGGTCCTCTTAACTATGGCTACACCTTC. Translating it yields CASSPSWGGPLNYGYTF.

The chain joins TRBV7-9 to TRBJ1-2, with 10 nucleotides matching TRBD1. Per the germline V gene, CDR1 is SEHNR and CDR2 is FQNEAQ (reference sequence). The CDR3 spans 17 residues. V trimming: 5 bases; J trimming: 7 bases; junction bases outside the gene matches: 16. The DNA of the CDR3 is TGTGCCAGCAGCCCCCATCGTGGGGACAGGGGTATCGGTGGCTACACCTTC. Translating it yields CASSPHRGDRGIGGYTF.

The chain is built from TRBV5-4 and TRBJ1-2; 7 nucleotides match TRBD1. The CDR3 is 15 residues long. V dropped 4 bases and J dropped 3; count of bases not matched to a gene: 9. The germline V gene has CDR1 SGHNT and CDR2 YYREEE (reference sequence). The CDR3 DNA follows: TGTGCCAGCAGCCATATTCAGGGGGGAGACTATGGCTACACCTTC. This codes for CASSHIQGGDYGYTF.

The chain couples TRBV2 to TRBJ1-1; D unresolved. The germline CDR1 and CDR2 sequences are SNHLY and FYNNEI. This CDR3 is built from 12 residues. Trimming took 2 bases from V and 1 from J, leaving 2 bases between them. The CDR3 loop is CASSERNTEAFF. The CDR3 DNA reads TGTGCCAGCAGTGAAAGGAACACTGAAGCTTTCTTT.

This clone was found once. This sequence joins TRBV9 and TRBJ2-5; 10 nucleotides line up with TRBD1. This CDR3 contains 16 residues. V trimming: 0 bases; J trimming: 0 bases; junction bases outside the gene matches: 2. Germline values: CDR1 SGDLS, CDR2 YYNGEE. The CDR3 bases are TGTGCCAGCAGCGTAGGGACAGGGGGGTACCAAGAGACCCAGTACTTC. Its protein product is CASSVGTGGYQETQYF.

Here the CDR3 reads CASSVDFGTDTQYF. CDR3 nucleotides: TGTGCCAGCAGCGTAGATTTCGGCACAGATACGCAGTATTTT. J is TRBJ2-3 and V is TRBV9, with D uncertain. Germline CDR1 is SGDLS and CDR2 is YYNGEE. This CDR3 contains 14 residues. Between the trimmed V and J ends, which lost 0 bases and 1 base, there was a span of 6 bases.

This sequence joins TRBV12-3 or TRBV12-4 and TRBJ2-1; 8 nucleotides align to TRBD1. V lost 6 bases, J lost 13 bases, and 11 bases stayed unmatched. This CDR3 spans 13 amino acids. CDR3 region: CASSPSIQGAQFF. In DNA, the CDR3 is TGTGCCAGCAGCCCTTCAATCCAGGGGGCTCAGTTCTTC.

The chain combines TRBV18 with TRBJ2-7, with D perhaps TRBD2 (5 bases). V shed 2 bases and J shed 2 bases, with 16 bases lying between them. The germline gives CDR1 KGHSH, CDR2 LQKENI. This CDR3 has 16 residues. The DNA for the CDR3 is TGTGCCAGCTCACCAGCCAGCTCTAGCTCAACCTACGAGCAGTACTTC. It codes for CASSPASSSSTYEQYF. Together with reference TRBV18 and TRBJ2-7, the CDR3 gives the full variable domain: NAGVMQNPRHLVRRRGQEARLRCSPMKGHSHVYWYRQLPEEGLKFMVYLQKENIIDESGMPKERFSAEFPKEGPSILRIQQVVRGDSAAYFCASSPASSSSTYEQYFGPGTRLTVT.